This T cell receptor (beta chain) was sequenced during a study of blood T cells in healthy people across ages. Study findings and constraints: TCR beta diversity, measured per million T cells, fell in a roughly linear way with age. Donor CMV status, an unknown factor, possibly confounded changes in expanded clonotypes. More naive CD4+ cells and higher diversity were found in long-lived than in aged donors.

Combining a sample-barcoded 5' primer with a J-beta primer mix, a second PCR ran for roughly 6 to 12 cycles. Sequencing recovered at least 3 million CDR3-containing paired-end reads from each sample. Each CDR3 protein gets one entry after TCRdb re-called the 5' RACE reads with MiXCR. The profile shows roughly 2 million distinct CDR3 sequences, roughly 49% of them singletons. The V gene's germline CDR1 is SGHVS and CDR2 FQNEAQ. This CDR3 is 15 amino acids long. Points on this clonotype: Antigen unknown.

What was sequenced was blood. The V and J genes are TRBV7-8 and TRBJ2-1; D call uncertain. TRBJ2-7 explains the end of the DNA better; the J call may be wrong. The receptor's source is a woman aged 35 to 49 in good health. CDR3 in DNA: TGTGCCAGCAGCCCTTATGGACCCTCCTACAATGAGCAGTACTTC. Translated, it gives CASSPYGPSYNEQYF.